One and the same sample provided the 16 T cell receptor beta chains below, sequenced in a study of T cell repertoires in cytomegalovirus infection. TCRdb re-derived calls from the reads in MiXCR, one entry per CDR3 protein. The profile shows fewer than 550,000 distinct CDR3 sequences, about 11% of them singletons. The sequenced material came from PBMCs. The receptor set was obtained from a human donor in good health (CMV status not recorded). Some clones in this sample may be carry-over from other donors' samples.

The genes are TRBV5-1 and TRBJ2-4; no reliable D call. The CDR3 contains 13 residues. Between the trimmed V and J ends, which lost 5 bases and 5 bases, there was a span of 11 bases. The germline V gene has CDR1 SGHRS and CDR2 YFSETQ. The CDR3 protein is CASSFRSENIQYF. The CDR3 nucleotides read TGCGCCAGCAGTTTTCGTTCCGAAAACATTCAGTACTTC.

At least ten counts were recorded for this clonotype. The gene calls are TRBV2 and TRBJ1-1, with 10 bases fitting TRBD1. Germline-derived CDR1 and CDR2 are SNHLY and FYNNEI. This CDR3 has 17 residues. The junction had 15 bases not matched to a gene; V was cut back by 6 bases and J by 5 bases. The CDR3 nucleotides are TGTGCCAGCAGCTACGGACAGGGGGTACGTAGAAGGACTGAAGCTTTCTTT. This codes for CASSYGQGVRRRTEAFF. Drawing the rest from reference TRBV2 and TRBJ1-1, the complete variable domain is EPEVTQTPSHQVTQMGQEVILRCVPISNHLYFYWYRQILGQKVEFLVSFYNNEISEKSEIFDDQFSVERPDGSNFTLKIRSTKLEDSAMYFCASSYGQGVRRRTEAFFGQGTRLTVV.

The table lists this clonotype with many counts. V and J are TRBV29-1 and TRBJ1-5; 7 positions agree with TRBD1. The germline V gene encodes CDR1 SQVTM and CDR2 ANQGSEA. J was trimmed by 3 bases and V by 4 bases; bases with no gene match: 6. The CDR3 has 14 residues. CDR3 nucleotide sequence: TGCAGCGTTGCCTCCGGGACAGACAATCAGCCCCAGCATTTT. This codes for CSVASGTDNQPQHF.

This clonotype was detected a few times. CDR3: CSARSRGSTGELFF. The CDR3, as DNA: TGCAGTGCTAGGTCCAGGGGGTCCACCGGGGAGCTGTTTTTT. The J gene is TRBJ2-2, the V gene TRBV20-1; TRBD1 aligns across 7 bases. J gave up 4 bases and V 3 bases, and 5 bases lay outside the gene matches. Germline V gene lookup returns CDR1 DFQATT and CDR2 SNEGSKA (reference sequence). This CDR3 spans 14 amino acids.

With respect to this clonotype: Germline and junction disagree at one end, which may indicate a read error. This chain joins TRBV5-1 and TRBJ1-5; D not resolved. CDR3 length equals 14 residues. Germline loops: CDR1 SGHRS, CDR2 YFSETQ. CDR3 sequence: CANSPDGSNQPQHF. The CDR3 DNA is TGCGCCAACAGCCCGGACGGTAGCAATCAGCCCCAGCATTTT.

The J gene is TRBJ2-3, the V gene TRBV7-6, with 10 bases identical to TRBD1. V shed 5 bases, J shed 2 bases, and the junction held 7 bases outside the gene matches. The germline gives CDR1 SGHVS, CDR2 FNYEAQ. The CDR3 covers 16 residues. The CDR3 DNA reads TGTGCCAGCAGCGGGAAGGGACAGGGGACCACAGATACGCAGTATTTT. Translation gives CASSGKGQGTTDTQYF.

The chain combines TRBV20-1 with TRBJ1-1; D possibly corresponds to TRBD1 (6 bases). Germline assignment: CDR1 DFQATT and CDR2 SNEGSKA (reference sequence). The V end was cut by 6 bases, the J end by 3 bases, with 20 bases between. The CDR3 has 15 amino acids. The CDR3 region is CSAWTVAGGDTEAFF. CDR3 coding DNA: TGCAGTGCCTGGACAGTGGCGGGGGGGGACACTGAAGCTTTCTTT.

This clonotype turned up a few times. The genes are TRBV5-4 and TRBJ2-1, with D possibly being TRBD2 (6 bases). V was shortened by 0 bases and J by 7 bases, with 14 bases between the two germline ends. Germline CDR1 SGHNT, CDR2 YYREEE (reference sequence). This CDR3 is 15 amino acids long. The CDR3 here is CASSLDSGTANEQFF. The CDR3 DNA reads as TGTGCCAGCAGCTTGGATTCCGGGACTGCAAATGAGCAGTTCTTC.

This clonotype showed up many times. The V gene is TRBV28, the J gene TRBJ1-1; 8 nucleotides match TRBD1. CDR1 and CDR2 (germline): MDHEN, SYDVKM. The CDR3 sequence is 18 residues long. The junction had 15 bases not matched to a gene; V was cut back by 6 bases and J by 0 bases. The CDR3 loop reads CASSRLRWGQVMNTEAFF. The CDR3 bases are TGTGCCAGCAGCCGTTTGCGGTGGGGACAGGTTATGAACACTGAAGCTTTCTTT.

In this sample, this clonotype turned up a few times. The rearrangement uses TRBV3-1 and TRBJ2-5, with TRBD2 matching over 8 bases. CDR1 is LGHDT and CDR2 is YNNKEL in the germline V gene (reference sequence). The CDR3 covers 14 residues. With V trimmed by 5 bases and J by 4 bases, 6 bases remained unmatched. In DNA form, the CDR3 reads TGTGCCAGCAGCGCACGGGGGGGCCGAGAGACCCAGTACTTC. Its protein is CASSARGGRETQYF.

The V call is TRBV19, the J call TRBJ1-5; D gene uncertain. Trimming removed 8 bases at V and 2 bases at J, with 16 bases between. The V gene's germline CDR1 is LNHDA and CDR2 SQIVND (reference sequence). The CDR3 runs 15 residues. The CDR3 nucleotides read TGTGCCAGTGAAGACGGGTTTGAGGGCAATCAGCCCCAGCATTTT. Residues: CASEDGFEGNQPQHF.

The genes are TRBV19 and TRBJ1-2; TRBD1 agrees at 8 bases. CDR3 size: 17 residues. Unmatched junction bases numbered 9, after V lost 0 bases and J lost 3 bases. Germline lookup yields CDR1 LNHDA and CDR2 SQIVND (reference sequence). CDR3 DNA: TGTGCCAGTAGTATAGATTCCTTCGGGGGACAGGACTATGGCTACACCTTC. Translating gives CASSIDSFGGQDYGYTF.

This clonotype was found many times. The J gene is TRBJ2-4, the V gene TRBV19; tentative D call: TRBD2 (6 bases). This CDR3 is 16 amino acids long. Per germline, CDR1 LNHDA and CDR2 SQIVND (reference sequence). V lost 6 bases and J lost 7, with 22 bases in between. Here the CDR3 DNA reads TGTGCCAGTAGCTCCTTCTTACGGCGGGGTAGGAACATTCAGTACTTC. It translates to CASSSFLRRGRNIQYF.

The rearrangement links TRBV5-5 to TRBJ2-4, with a tentative D call TRBD2 (6 bases). The V gene lost 3 bases and the J gene lost 0 bases, with 16 bases spanning the gap. Germline V CDR1 and CDR2: SGHKS, YYEKEE (reference sequence). The CDR3 extends over 17 amino acids. In nucleotides, the CDR3 is TGTGCCAGCAGCTCCCGGCTAGCGTTGCTAGCCAAAAACATTCAGTACTTC. It specifies CASSSRLALLAKNIQYF.

The table lists this clonotype with many counts. CDR3 in amino acids: CASSQRGTDTQYF. The CDR3, as DNA: TGTGCCAGCAGCCAGCGGGGGACAGATACGCAGTATTTT. The chain is built from TRBV7-8 and TRBJ2-3, with 8 bases that match TRBD2. The V and J ends lost 5 bases and 3 bases, in that order; junction bases with no gene match: 1. The CDR3 is 13 amino acids. Germline V CDR1 and CDR2: SGHVS, FQNEAQ.

There are a few counts of this clonotype. J is TRBJ1-5 and V is TRBV24-1, with 9 bases matching TRBD1. Trimming took 4 bases from V and 3 from J; bases not matched to a gene: 6. The CDR3 has 16 amino acids. Germline CDR1 KGHDR, CDR2 SFDVKD. The CDR3 is CATSEGGTGINQPQHF. The CDR3, as DNA: TGTGCCACCAGTGAGGGAGGGACAGGGATCAATCAGCCCCAGCATTTT.